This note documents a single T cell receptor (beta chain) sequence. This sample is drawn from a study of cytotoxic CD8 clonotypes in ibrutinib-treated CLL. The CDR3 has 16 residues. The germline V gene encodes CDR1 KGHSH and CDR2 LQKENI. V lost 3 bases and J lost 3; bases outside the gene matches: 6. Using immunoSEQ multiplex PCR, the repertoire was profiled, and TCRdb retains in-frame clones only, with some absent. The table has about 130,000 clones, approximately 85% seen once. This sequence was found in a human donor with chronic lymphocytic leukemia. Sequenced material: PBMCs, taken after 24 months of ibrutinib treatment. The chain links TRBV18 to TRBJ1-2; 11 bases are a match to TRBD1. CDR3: CASSPSGTGGYYGYTF. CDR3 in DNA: TGTGCCAGCTCACCGTCAGGGACAGGGGGATACTATGGCTACACCTTC.